The present entry profiles one TCR beta chain with its context. The antigen remains undetermined. CDR1 and CDR2 (germline): LGHNA, YNFKEQ. CDR3 length: 17 residues. Trimming left V 1 base short and J 0 bases short, with 13 bases between. This entry belongs to a study of shared clonotypes between healthy human individuals. At the level of the study: A few men and a couple of women, aged 18 to 49, were donors.

Overall study findings and caveats: Compared with memory subsets, naive subsets generally had larger estimated richness.

Each replicate PCR on the sorted subsets used roughly 210 ng DNA (around 30,000 T cell genomes). Original processing notes: Sequence data from immunoSEQ were junction-only and lacked quality scores; consequently, filtering differed. Sequencing used immunoSEQ multiplex PCR; TCRdb keeps in-frame clones, though not all of them. V, J and clone size derive from that table, while D and trimming were established from the DNA sequence. This table holds about 710,000 clones, roughly 72% found once. V and J are TRBV4-2 and TRBJ2-1; weak D call: TRBD2 (6 bases). The receptor's source is a woman in her thirties in good health. Sequencing used memory CD4+ T cells sorted from blood. Subset of the sample: CD45RA-negative fraction. CDR3 region: CASSQGFIGSSYNEQFF. The DNA for the CDR3 is TGTGCCAGCAGCCAAGGGTTTATCGGGAGCTCCTACAATGAGCAGTTCTTC.